This TCR beta chain was recovered during a study of blood T cell repertoires in COVID-19 (dated by TCRdb to between 2020 and 2021). In the study overall: The collaborator samples originated in the United States, Italy and Spain and spanned the acute and convalescent phases of COVID-19. Deeply sampled blood TCRbeta repertoires from subjects exposed to, actively infected with, or recovered from COVID-19 were included in the dataset. HLA class I and class II types, where available, came from metadata supplied by the sample provider rather than from assay-based typing. The prospective study material was composed of cDNA or gDNA derived from T cells, B-cell-depleted T cells, or PBMCs. A de-identified subject ID, COVID-19 status, age in years and sex were almost always included in the sample metadata. A freely available public database, intended as a resource for researchers studying the immune response to SARS-CoV-2, is where the repertoires were released. The samples were drawn from two sources: the first 160 participants of the ongoing ImmuneRACE study, and 1,000 to 1,500 subjects contributed by 6 global collaborators. Broader findings and caveats from the paper: The amount of clinical and demographic metadata varied by source and participant and was provided uncurated.

In regard to this clone: Its antigen has not been determined. No much larger clonotype is one base removed from it; base qualities were not supplied.

TCRbeta CDR3 regions were amplified from genomic DNA by means of the immunoSEQ Assay, a bias-controlled multiplex PCR. In the authors' own workflow: The number of nucleated cells in each sample was estimated by amplification of reference gene primers within the assay. To quantify the absolute abundance of each unique TCRbeta CDR3 rearrangement, sequence reads were collapsed and filtered. For each sample, productive Simpson clonality was calculated as the square root of Simpson's diversity index over productive rearrangements. TCRdb mirrors the immuneACCESS table, restricted to in-frame sequences. Some clones are absent from its copies; in checked studies, under half trace to an unresolved V gene, and the reason for the others is unknown. D and trimming were read from the DNA, whereas the V and J calls and clone size are those reported in that table. This sample lists approximately 110,000 clones; approximately 80% were detected once. The top ten clones comprise 37% of the sample.

Whole blood was collected in K2EDTA tubes by collaborating institutions according to the institutions' own protocols. For TCRbeta analysis, collaborators shipped samples in one of three forms: frozen whole blood, isolated PBMCs, or DNA extracted from either of those sample types. This clonotype was obtained from a man older than 75 with acute or convalescent COVID-19. The sample taken for sequencing was peripheral blood.

In nucleotide form, the sequence is TGTGCCAGTAGTATAGAGGGGGGACTAGCGGGAGGGTTCACCAATGAGCAGTTCTTC. This sequence encodes CASSIEGGLAGGFTNEQFF. The rearranged segments are TRBV19 and TRBJ2-1; 16 nucleotides in the junction match TRBD2. CDR1 and CDR2 are drawn from the germline V gene (reference sequence): LNHDA, SQIVND. Trimming accounts for 0 bases at V and 6 bases at J, while the number of junction bases matched to no gene is 8. The CDR3 runs 19 amino acids, cysteine and phenylalanine included. The DNA shown is the 57-base CDR3, in frame from base 1.